Sequencing of this TCR beta chain was carried out in a study of blood T cell repertoires in COVID-19. Trimming pared 0 bases from V and 13 bases from J, leaving 15 bases between. The length of the CDR3 is 14 residues. In germline, CDR1 is LGHDT, CDR2 YNNKEL (reference sequence). The table came from immunoSEQ multiplex PCR; TCRdb's copy has only in-frame clones and leaves some out. Of about 240,000 clones in the sample, about 80% are singletons; the top ten hold about 3.6%. The chain has TRBV3-1 (or the pseudogene TRBV3-2) and TRBJ1-4; D is uncertain. Sample: PBMCs or T cells enriched from blood (not recorded which). The source is a woman aged 35 to 49 who had been exposed to COVID-19. The CDR3: CASSQDRGGYLLFF. CDR3 DNA sequence: TGTGCCAGCAGCCAAGATCGGGGAGGCTACCTACTGTTTTTT.